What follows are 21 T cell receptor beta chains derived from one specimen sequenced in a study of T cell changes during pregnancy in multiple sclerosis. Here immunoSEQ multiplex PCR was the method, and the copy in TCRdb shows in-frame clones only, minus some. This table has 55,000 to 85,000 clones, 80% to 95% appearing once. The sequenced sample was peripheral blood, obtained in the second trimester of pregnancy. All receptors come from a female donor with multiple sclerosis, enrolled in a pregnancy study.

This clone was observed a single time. The DNA of the CDR3 is TGTGCCAGCAGGGGACAGGGGAGCTCCTACGAGCAGTACTTC. Its protein is CASRGQGSSYEQYF. The chain has TRBV28 and TRBJ2-7, with TRBD1 matching 10 bases. CDR3 length: 14 residues. CDR1 and CDR2 from the germline V gene are MDHEN and SYDVKM. J was trimmed by 0 bases and V by 6 bases; bases with no gene match: 2.

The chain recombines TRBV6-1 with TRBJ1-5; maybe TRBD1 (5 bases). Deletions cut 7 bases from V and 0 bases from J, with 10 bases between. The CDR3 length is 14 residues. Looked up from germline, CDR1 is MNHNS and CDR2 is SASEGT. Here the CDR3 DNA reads TGTGCCAGCACGGACATCTATAGCAATCAGCCCCAGCATTTT. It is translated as CASTDIYSNQPQHF.

The CDR3 coding sequence is TGTGCCAGCAGCAAACAGGGGCTTCGCTCCTACGAGCAGTACTTC. Translation gives CASSKQGLRSYEQYF. This chain uses TRBV27 with TRBJ2-7; the match to TRBD1 covers 7 bases. The CDR3 covers 15 residues. Germline lookup yields CDR1 MNHEY and CDR2 SMNVEV (reference sequence). J gave up 0 bases and V 6 bases, and 8 bases lay outside the gene matches.

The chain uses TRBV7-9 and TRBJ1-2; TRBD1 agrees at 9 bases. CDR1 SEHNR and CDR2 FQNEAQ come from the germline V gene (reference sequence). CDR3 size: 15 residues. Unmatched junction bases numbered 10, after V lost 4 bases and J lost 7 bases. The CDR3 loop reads CASSSLRRDRAGYTF. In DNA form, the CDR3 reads TGTGCCAGCAGCTCCCTTCGCCGGGACAGGGCTGGCTACACCTTC.

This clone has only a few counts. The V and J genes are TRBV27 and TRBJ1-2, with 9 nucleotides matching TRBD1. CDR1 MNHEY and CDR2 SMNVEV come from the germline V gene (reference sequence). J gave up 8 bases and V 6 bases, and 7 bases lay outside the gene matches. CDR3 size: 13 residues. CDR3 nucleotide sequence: TGTGCCAGCAGACGGGACAGGGCTTTCGGCTACACCTTC. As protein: CASRRDRAFGYTF.

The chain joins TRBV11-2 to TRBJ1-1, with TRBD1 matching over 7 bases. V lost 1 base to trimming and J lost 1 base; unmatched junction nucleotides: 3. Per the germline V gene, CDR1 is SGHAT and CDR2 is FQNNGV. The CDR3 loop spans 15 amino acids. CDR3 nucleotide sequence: TGTGCCAGCAGCTTAGGCCGGACAGGGAACACTGAAGCTTTCTTT. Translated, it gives CASSLGRTGNTEAFF. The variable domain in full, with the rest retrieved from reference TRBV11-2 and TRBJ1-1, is EAGVAQSPRYKIIEKRQSVAFWCNPISGHATLYWYQQILGQGPKLLIQFQNNGVVDDSQLPKDRFSAERLKGVDSTLKIQPAKLEDSAVYLCASSLGRTGNTEAFFGQGTRLTVV.

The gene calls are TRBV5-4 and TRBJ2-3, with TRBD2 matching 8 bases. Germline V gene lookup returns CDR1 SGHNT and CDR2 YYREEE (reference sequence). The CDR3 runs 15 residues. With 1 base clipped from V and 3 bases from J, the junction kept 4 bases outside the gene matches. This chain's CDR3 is CASSLRGGPTDTQYF. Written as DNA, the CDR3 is TGTGCCAGCAGCTTGCGCGGGGGGCCGACAGATACGCAGTATTTT.

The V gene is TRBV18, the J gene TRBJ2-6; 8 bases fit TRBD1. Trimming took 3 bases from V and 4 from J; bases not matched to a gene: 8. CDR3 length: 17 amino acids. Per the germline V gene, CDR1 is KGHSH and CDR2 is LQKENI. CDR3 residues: CASSPPGQGLGANVLTF. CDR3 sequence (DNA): TGTGCCAGCTCACCCCCCGGACAGGGATTAGGGGCCAACGTCCTGACTTTC.

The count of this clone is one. CDR3 residues: CASMVAGVGETQYF. In DNA, the CDR3 is TGTGCCAGCATGGTGGCGGGAGTGGGAGAGACCCAGTACTTC. This chain links TRBV27 with TRBJ2-5; TRBD2 agrees at 7 bases. The CDR3 is made up of 14 amino acids. V was pared by 7 bases and J by 4 bases, with 9 bases of the junction left unmatched. Germline CDR1 is MNHEY and CDR2 is SMNVEV (reference sequence).

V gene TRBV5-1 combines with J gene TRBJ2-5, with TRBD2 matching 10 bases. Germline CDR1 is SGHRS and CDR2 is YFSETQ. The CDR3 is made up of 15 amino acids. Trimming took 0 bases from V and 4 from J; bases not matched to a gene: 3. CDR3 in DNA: TGCGCCAGCAGCTTGGCCAGACTAGCGGGAGAGACCCAGTACTTC. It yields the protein CASSLARLAGETQYF.

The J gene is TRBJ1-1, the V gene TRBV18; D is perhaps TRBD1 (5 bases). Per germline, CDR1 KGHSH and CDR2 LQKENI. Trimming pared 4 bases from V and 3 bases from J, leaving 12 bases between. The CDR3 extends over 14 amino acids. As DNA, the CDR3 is TGTGCCAGCTCACTAAACTGGGGGGACACTGAAGCTTTCTTT. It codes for CASSLNWGDTEAFF.

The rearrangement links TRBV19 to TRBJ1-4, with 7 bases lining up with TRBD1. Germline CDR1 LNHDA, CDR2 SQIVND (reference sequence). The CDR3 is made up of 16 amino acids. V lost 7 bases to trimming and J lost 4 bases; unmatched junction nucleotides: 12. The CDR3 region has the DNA TGTGCCAGTACCCGAGGACAGGCGGGAGGTAATGAAAAACTGTTTTTT. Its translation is CASTRGQAGGNEKLFF.

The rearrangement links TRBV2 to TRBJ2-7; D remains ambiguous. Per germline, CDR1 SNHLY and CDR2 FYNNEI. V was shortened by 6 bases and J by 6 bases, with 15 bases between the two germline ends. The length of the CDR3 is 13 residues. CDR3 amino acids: CASSVEEYREQYF. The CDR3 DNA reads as TGTGCCAGCAGCGTAGAGGAATATCGCGAGCAGTACTTC.

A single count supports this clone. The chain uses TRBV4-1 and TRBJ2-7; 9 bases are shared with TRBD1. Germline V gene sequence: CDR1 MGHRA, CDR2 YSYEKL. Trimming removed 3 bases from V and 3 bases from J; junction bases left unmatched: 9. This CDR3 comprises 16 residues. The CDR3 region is CASSQLWDRDLYEQYF. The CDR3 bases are TGCGCCAGCAGCCAGCTTTGGGACAGGGACCTCTACGAGCAGTACTTC.

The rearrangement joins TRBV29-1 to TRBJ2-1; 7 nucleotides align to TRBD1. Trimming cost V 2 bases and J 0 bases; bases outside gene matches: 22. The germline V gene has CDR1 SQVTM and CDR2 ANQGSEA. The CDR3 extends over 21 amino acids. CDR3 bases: TGCAGCGTTGAACGCCCACGAGAGGGGGCGAAGGTTTTCGGCTCCTACAATGAGCAGTTCTTC. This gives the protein CSVERPREGAKVFGSYNEQFF.

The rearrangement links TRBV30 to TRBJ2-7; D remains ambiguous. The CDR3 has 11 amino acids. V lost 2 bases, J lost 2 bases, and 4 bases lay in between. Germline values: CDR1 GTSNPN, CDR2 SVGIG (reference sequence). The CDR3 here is CAWSNTYEQYF. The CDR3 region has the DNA TGTGCCTGGAGTAACACCTACGAGCAGTACTTC.

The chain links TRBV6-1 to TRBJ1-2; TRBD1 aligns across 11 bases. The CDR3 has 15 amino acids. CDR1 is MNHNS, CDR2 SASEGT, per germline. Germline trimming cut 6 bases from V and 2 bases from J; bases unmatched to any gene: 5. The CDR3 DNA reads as TGTGCCAGCAGAGGACAGGGGGCCGGGAACTATGGCTACACCTTC. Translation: CASRGQGAGNYGYTF.

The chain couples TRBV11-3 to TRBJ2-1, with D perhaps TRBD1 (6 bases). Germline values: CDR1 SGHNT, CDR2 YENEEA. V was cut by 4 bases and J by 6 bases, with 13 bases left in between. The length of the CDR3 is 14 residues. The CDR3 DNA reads TGTGCCAGCAGCTCACAGGGAGCACGCAATGAGCAGTTCTTC. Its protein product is CASSSQGARNEQFF.

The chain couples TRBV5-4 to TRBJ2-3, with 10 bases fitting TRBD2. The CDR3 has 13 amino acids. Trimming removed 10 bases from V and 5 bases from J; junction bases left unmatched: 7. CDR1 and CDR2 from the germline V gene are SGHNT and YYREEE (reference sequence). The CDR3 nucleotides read TGTGCCTATAGCCAGCGGGAGGGAGATACGCAGTATTTT. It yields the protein CAYSQREGDTQYF.

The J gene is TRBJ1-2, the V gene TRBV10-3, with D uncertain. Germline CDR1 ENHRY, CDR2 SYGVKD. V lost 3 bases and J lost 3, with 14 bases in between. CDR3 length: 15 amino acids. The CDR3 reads CAISEEARPDYGYTF. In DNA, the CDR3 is TGTGCCATCAGTGAAGAGGCGAGGCCAGACTATGGCTACACCTTC.

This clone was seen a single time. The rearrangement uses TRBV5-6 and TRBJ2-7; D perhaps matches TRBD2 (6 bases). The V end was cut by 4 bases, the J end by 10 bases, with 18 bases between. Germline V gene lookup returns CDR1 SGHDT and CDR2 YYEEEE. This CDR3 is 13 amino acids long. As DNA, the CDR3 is TGTGCCAGCAGCACCGCCGGGACTCCTACCCAGTACTTC. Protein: CASSTAGTPTQYF.